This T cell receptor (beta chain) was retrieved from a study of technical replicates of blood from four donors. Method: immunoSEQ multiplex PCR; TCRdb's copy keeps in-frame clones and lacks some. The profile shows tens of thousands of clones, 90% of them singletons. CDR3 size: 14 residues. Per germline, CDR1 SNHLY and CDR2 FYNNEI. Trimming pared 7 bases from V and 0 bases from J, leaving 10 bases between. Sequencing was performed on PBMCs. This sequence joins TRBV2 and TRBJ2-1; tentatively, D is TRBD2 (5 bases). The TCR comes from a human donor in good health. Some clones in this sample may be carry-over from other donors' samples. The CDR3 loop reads CASMSGSSYNEQFF. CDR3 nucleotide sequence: TGTGCCAGCATGTCGGGGAGCTCCTACAATGAGCAGTTCTTC.